Below, one T cell receptor beta chain is given with its context. Using immunoSEQ multiplex PCR, the repertoire was profiled, and TCRdb retains in-frame clones only, with some absent. This table holds some 45,000 clones, approximately 86% found once. This entry comes from a study of OX40 agonist ivuxolimab in advanced cancers. Study in general: The group had a mean age of roughly 65 years, ranged from 23 to 79, and was around 82% male.

The CDR3 is 16 amino acids. Germline lookup yields CDR1 MNHEY and CDR2 SMNVEV (reference sequence). V shed 4 bases, J shed 3 bases, and the junction held 8 bases outside the gene matches. The rearrangement links TRBV27 to TRBJ2-7, with 11 bases identical to TRBD1. This TCR derives from an adult with an advanced solid tumor such as melanoma, head and neck, liver or kidney cancer. The material was CD4+ or CD8+ T cells sorted from blood, obtained in a trial of the OX40 agonist ivuxolimab. This CDR3 reads CASSSSLDRGLYEQYF. In nucleotides, the CDR3 is TGTGCCAGCAGTTCGAGCCTGGACAGGGGGCTCTACGAGCAGTACTTC.